The subject of this entry is one T cell receptor (beta chain). As yet, its antigen is unknown. The CDR3 covers 14 residues. The germline V and J ends were trimmed by 0 bases and 4 bases, with 7 bases remaining between them. Looked up from germline, CDR1 is MNHEY and CDR2 is SMNVEV (reference sequence). This sample stems from a study of cytomegalovirus exposure and HLA in healthy donors. The study's findings and limits: Presence/absence analysis assumed near-uniform sequencing depth across donors.

The PCR employed 60 Vbeta primers together with 13 Jbeta primers. TCRdb's table, derived via immunoSEQ multiplex PCR, lists solely in-frame clones and lacks some. The sample carries approximately 170,000 clones, 60% to 80% recorded once. Sequenced material: PBMCs. V gene TRBV27 combines with J gene TRBJ1-5; D remains unclear. The receptor was derived from a female donor in good health and CMV-seronegative. This CDR3 reads CASSLSPVNQPQHF. The DNA of the CDR3 is TGTGCCAGCAGTTTATCGCCAGTAAATCAGCCCCAGCATTTT.